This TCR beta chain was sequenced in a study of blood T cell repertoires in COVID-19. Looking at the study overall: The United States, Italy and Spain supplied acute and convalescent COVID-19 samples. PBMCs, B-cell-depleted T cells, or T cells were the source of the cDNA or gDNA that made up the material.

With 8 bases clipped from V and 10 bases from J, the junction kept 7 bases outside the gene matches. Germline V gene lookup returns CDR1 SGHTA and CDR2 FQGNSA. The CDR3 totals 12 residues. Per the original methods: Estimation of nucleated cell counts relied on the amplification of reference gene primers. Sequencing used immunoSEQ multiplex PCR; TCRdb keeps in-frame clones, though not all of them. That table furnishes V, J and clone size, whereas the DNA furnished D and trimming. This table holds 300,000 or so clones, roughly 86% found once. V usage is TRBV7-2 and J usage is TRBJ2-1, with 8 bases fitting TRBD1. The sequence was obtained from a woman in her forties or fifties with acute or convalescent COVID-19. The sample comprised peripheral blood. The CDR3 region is CASGWTGLEQFF. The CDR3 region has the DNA TGTGCCAGCGGCTGGACAGGGCTAGAGCAGTTCTTC.